These 8 T cell receptor beta chains were all obtained from the same sample, sequenced in a study of monozygotic twins with inflammatory bowel disease. With the 5' RACE reads reprocessed, TCRdb shows one record per CDR3 protein and no DNA. This repertoire includes 170,000 or so distinct CDR3 sequences. The specimen sequenced was blood. Receptors originate from a human donor with ulcerative colitis or Crohn's disease, or a healthy co-twin of an affected twin (not recorded which).

The chain uses TRBV7-8 and TRBJ2-5. This CDR3 has 11 amino acids. CDR1 SGHVS and CDR2 FQNEAQ come from the germline V gene. CDR3 protein: CASSQLGTQYF. Complete variable domain (other parts from reference TRBV7-8 and TRBJ2-5): GAGVSQSPRYKVAKRGQDVALRCDPISGHVSLFWYQQALGQGPEFLTYFQNEAQLDKSGLPSDRFFAERPEGSVSTLKIQRTQQEDSAVYLCASSQLGTQYFGPGTRLLVL.

The V and J genes are TRBV20-1 and TRBJ1-4; TCRdb's assignment of TRBD1 cannot be checked, as there is no DNA. The CDR3 extends over 15 amino acids. CDR1 and CDR2 from the germline V gene are DFQATT and SNEGSKA (reference sequence). This CDR3 is CSARVPTGGGEKLFF.

The V and J genes are TRBV12-3 or TRBV12-4 and TRBJ2-3; TCRdb reports TRBD2, a call that lacks DNA to check it against. CDR3 length: 14 residues. CDR3 sequence: CASGGLGKTDTQYF.

The chain is built from TRBV29-1 and TRBJ2-3; the D gene TCRdb calls, TRBD2, cannot be checked with no DNA. The CDR3 has 14 residues. Per the germline V gene, CDR1 is SQVTM and CDR2 is ANQGSEA. The CDR3 spells CSVELAGEEDTQYF.

J is TRBJ1-3 and V is TRBV5-1; the D call of TRBD1 rests on TCRdb alone, since no DNA is present to check it. Germline V gene lookup returns CDR1 SGHRS and CDR2 YFSETQ. CDR3 length equals 15 residues. The CDR3 sequence: CASSTWTGAGNTIYF.

The chain employs TRBV29-1 and TRBJ1-6. Germline CDR1 and CDR2: SQVTM and ANQGSEA. CDR3 length: 12 amino acids. CDR3 region: CSVGDLGTPLHF.

This rearrangement joins TRBV4-1 to TRBJ2-7; absent DNA, TCRdb's TRBD1 call cannot be checked. This CDR3 has 14 residues. Germline V gives CDR1 MGHRA, CDR2 YSYEKL. CDR3 protein: CASSQRDGAYEQYF.

This chain joins TRBV7-9 and TRBJ2-7. This CDR3 contains 13 residues. CDR1 is SEHNR, CDR2 FQNEAQ, per germline (reference sequence). The chain's CDR3 is CASSNGVSYEQYF.